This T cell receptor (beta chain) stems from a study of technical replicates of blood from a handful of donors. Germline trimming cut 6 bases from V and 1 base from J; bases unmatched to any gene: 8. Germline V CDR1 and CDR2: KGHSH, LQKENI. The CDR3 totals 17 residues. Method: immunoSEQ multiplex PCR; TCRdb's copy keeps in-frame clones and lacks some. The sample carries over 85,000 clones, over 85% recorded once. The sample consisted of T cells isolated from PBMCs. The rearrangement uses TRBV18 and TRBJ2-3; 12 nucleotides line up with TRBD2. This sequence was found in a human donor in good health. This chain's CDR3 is CASSTVRTSGGTDTQYF. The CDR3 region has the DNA TGTGCCAGCTCTACCGTAAGGACTAGCGGGGGCACAGATACGCAGTATTTT.